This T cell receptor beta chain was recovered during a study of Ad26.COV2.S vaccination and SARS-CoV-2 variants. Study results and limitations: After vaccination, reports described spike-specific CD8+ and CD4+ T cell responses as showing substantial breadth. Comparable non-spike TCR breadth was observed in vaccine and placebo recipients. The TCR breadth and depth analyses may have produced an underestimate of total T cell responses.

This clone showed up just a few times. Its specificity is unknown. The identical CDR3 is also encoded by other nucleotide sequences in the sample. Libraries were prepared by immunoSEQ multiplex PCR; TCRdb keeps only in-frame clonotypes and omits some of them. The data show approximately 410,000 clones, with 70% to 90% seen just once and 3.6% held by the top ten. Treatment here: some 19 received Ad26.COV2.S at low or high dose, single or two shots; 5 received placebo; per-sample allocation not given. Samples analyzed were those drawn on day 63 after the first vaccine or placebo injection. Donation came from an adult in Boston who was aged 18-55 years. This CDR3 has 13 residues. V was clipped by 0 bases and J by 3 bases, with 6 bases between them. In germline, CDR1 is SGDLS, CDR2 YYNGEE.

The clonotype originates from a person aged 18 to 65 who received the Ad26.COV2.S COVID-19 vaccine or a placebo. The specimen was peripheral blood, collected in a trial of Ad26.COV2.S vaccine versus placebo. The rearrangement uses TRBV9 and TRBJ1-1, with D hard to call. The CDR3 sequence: CASSVAGDTEAFF. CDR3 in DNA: TGTGCCAGCAGCGTAGCTGGGGACACTGAAGCTTTCTTT.